These 7 T cell receptor beta chains came from one sample sequenced in a study of T cell responses to AZD1222 COVID-19 vaccine. Sequencing was performed with immunoSEQ multiplex PCR; in TCRdb, only in-frame clones are kept and a portion is missing. The data show around 120,000 clones, roughly 85% seen once. Material: peripheral blood, obtained on day 0 of AZD1222 vaccination. All receptors come from an adult in good health.

J is TRBJ1-2 and V is TRBV11-2; no clear D. CDR3 length: 13 residues. V lost 6 bases, J lost 8 bases, and 16 bases lay in between. Germline V gives CDR1 SGHAT, CDR2 FQNNGV. The CDR3 DNA is TGTGCCAGCAGACATACGGTCGGTTACGGCTACACCTTC. Protein sequence: CASRHTVGYGYTF.

A single count supports this clone. The chain combines TRBV13 with TRBJ2-7; 7 nucleotides match TRBD1. V was clipped by 4 bases and J by 3 bases; unmatched bases: 6. Germline V gene sequence: CDR1 PRHDT, CDR2 FYEKMQ (reference sequence). The length of the CDR3 is 14 residues. The CDR3 protein is CASSYGTEVYEQYF. The CDR3, as DNA: TGTGCCAGCAGCTACGGGACAGAAGTCTACGAGCAGTACTTC.

This clone was detected only a few times. Written as DNA, the CDR3 is TGCGCCAGCAGTCTGATTGACAGGGGCGGCCACGAGCAGTACTTC. This codes for CASSLIDRGGHEQYF. The chain uses TRBV4-1 and TRBJ2-7, with 8 positions matching TRBD1. The CDR3 consists of 15 residues. V trimming: 6 bases; J trimming: 5 bases; junction bases outside the gene matches: 12. Germline V lookup: CDR1 MGHRA, CDR2 YSYEKL.

The chain employs TRBV4-1 and TRBJ2-1; a possible D gene is TRBD1 (6 bases). V dropped 6 bases and J dropped 8 bases, with 8 bases sitting between them. This CDR3 spans 11 amino acids. Looked up from germline, CDR1 is MGHRA and CDR2 is YSYEKL. CDR3 sequence: CASSPGDEQFF. In nucleotides, the CDR3 is TGCGCCAGCAGTCCAGGGGATGAGCAGTTCTTC.

The chain couples TRBV7-2 to TRBJ2-5; 9 nucleotides agree with TRBD2. Germline values: CDR1 SGHTA, CDR2 FQGNSA. This CDR3 is 18 amino acids long. Unmatched junction bases numbered 14, after V lost 1 base and J lost 5 bases. The CDR3 sequence is CASSLEVLLAGVSETQYF. The CDR3 region has the DNA TGTGCCAGCAGCTTAGAGGTCCTTTTAGCGGGAGTCAGTGAGACCCAGTACTTC.

The V call is TRBV5-1, the J call TRBJ2-7; TRBD1 matches at 9 bases. Trimming took 0 bases from V and 5 from J; bases not matched to a gene: 6. The CDR3 covers 15 residues. In germline, CDR1 is SGHRS, CDR2 YFSETQ. The CDR3 DNA is TGCGCCAGCAGCTTGGGGACAGGGGACGCCCACGAGCAGTACTTC. Translated, it gives CASSLGTGDAHEQYF.

This chain links TRBV9 with TRBJ1-2, with 11 bases lining up with TRBD1. The CDR3 sequence is 16 residues long. Germline CDR1 reads SGDLS; CDR2 reads YYNGEE. The V segment lost 3 bases and the J segment 2 bases; nucleotides outside the gene matches: 6. CDR3: CASSGTGGAFNYGYTF. The CDR3 DNA sequence: TGTGCCAGCAGCGGGACAGGGGGCGCTTTCAACTATGGCTACACCTTC.